This TCR beta chain was identified in a study of T cell repertoires in cytomegalovirus infection. Turning to the study itself: Both CMV infection and a matching HLA type were indicated by public TCR beta signatures.

This clonotype was recorded a few times. TCRdb used MiXCR to reprocess the reads, holding one entry per CDR3 protein. The data show 450,000 to 600,000 distinct CDR3 sequences, around 11% seen once. The CDR3 sequence is 12 residues long. V was shortened by 4 bases and J by 3 bases, with 9 bases between the two germline ends. Per the germline V gene, CDR1 is SQVTM and CDR2 is ANQGSEA. The sequencing sample was made of PBMCs. The origin of this receptor is a human donor in good health (CMV status not recorded). Some clones in this sample may be carry-over from other donors' samples. V usage is TRBV29-1 and J usage is TRBJ1-1; tentatively, D is TRBD1 (5 bases). CDR3 loop: CSVGWGDTEAFF. In DNA form, the CDR3 reads TGCAGCGTTGGCTGGGGGGACACTGAAGCTTTCTTT. The complete variable domain, with remaining parts taken from reference TRBV29-1 and TRBJ1-1, reads SAVISQKPSRDICQRGTSLTIQCQVDSQVTMMFWYRQQPGQSLTLIATANQGSEATYESGFVIDKFPISRPNLTFSTLTVSNMSPEDSSIYLCSVGWGDTEAFFGQGTRLTVV.